Described below is a single TCR beta chain sequence and its context. Its antigen is not yet known. Per-base qualities were not stored, and no clone one base away is much larger. Using the deep immunoSEQ assay, multiplex PCR amplified TCR CDR3 regions from genomic DNA. Genomic DNA extracted from each cell subset was distributed evenly over all wells of several immunoSEQ 96-well plates, and each plate served as one replicate. For sorted subsets, about 220 ng of genomic DNA, equivalent to roughly 30,000 T cell genomes, went into each replicate PCR. Purified libraries were quantified with a Qubit 3.0 fluorometer, sized on a Bioanalyzer 2100, and re-quantified with the KAPA Library Quantification kit. Each immunoSEQ 96-well plate was sequenced on its own single-read 150-cycle Illumina NextSeq 550 flow cell. The original methods were these. Because the immunoSEQ output included only junctional sequences and no quality scores, the filtering could not be the same as the filtering used for full-length reads. Sequences were annotated with PyIR, a Python wrapper for IgBLAST v1.9, using IMGT germline references to assign V/J genes and CDR3. Reads were removed for weak V/J assignments (E-value above 1e-6), missing CDR3, stop codons, out-of-frame junctions, or ambiguous translated residues. A V3J clonotype was defined by an identical inferred V gene, J gene, and CDR3 amino acid sequence. To compute the percentage overlap between repertoires, the number of shared unique clonotypes was divided by the size of the smaller repertoire. Repertoire richness was assessed with RTK rarefaction, the Chao1 estimator, and Recon v2.1 estimates of unobserved clonotypes. For all TCRbeta clonotypes obtained by the gDNA method from a few donors, generation probabilities were computed with OLGA. The table comes from immuneACCESS by way of TCRdb, which keeps in-frame sequences with V and J called. Part of the clones is missing from these tables; in studies checked, under half for an unresolved V gene and the rest for unknown reasons. The DNA was the basis for D and trimming; V, J and clone size are from that table. This sample lists roughly 650,000 clones; approximately 96% were detected once. The ten largest account for 0.11% of the sample.

These data originate in a study of shared clonotypes between healthy human individuals (TCRdb year 2020). Background on the whole study: Three men and two women, aged 18 to 49 years, made up the cohort. For each donor, CD4 naive and CD4 memory were each given three plates, CD8 naive was given two plates, and CD8 memory was given one plate. To estimate repertoire size and how much clonotype sharing occurs between individuals, the study deeply sequenced the blood TCR repertoires of several healthy adults. Different laboratories and diverse techniques were used to prepare libraries and sequence TCR repertoires, to increase sequencing depth and limit assay-specific biases. Each donor's leukapheresis produced roughly between roughly 0.85 and 10 billion PBMCs.

CDR1 and CDR2 (SQVTM, ANQGSEA) derive from the germline V gene. The CDR3 measures 13 amino acids from cysteine to phenylalanine. The sequence is cut down to CDR3 DNA, 39 bases in frame from base 1. Relative to germline, V is missing 3 bases and J is missing 6 bases, with 4 bases of the junction outside any gene match. CD8 naive samples consisted of CD45RO-negative cells that were positively selected for CCR7, yielding a CD45RA+CCR7+ population without TemRA cells. The donors were healthy, HIV-negative adults who had no recently reported acute infections or vaccinations. Every donor was a Caucasian adult living in Nashville, Tennessee, USA. After blood collection by leukapheresis, PBMCs were isolated using Ficoll-Histopaque density gradient centrifugation and then cryopreserved in the vapor phase of liquid nitrogen. Purity and quantity of every magnetically sorted T cell population were checked by analytical flow cytometry. Genomic DNA was isolated from each sorted fraction and quantified by UV absorbance on a Nanodrop 2000c.

Here is what the overall study found, with its caveats: Only blood was sampled, and tissue TCR repertoires likely differ from those in blood. Larger estimated clonotype richness was generally found for naive subsets than for memory subsets. Clonotypes shared by all four sorted-subset donors showed higher generation probabilities than non-shared clonotypes. The genetic and exposure-history diversity represented was limited by the small number of donors. Across a few donors, around 5% of naive CD4, approximately 3.6% of naive CD8, under 2.5% of memory CD4, and about 0.4% of memory CD8 clonotypes were shared. Based on pairwise subsampling, the degree of clonotype sharing among donors was expected to be affected by sequencing depth. Even with the large sequencing depth, rarefaction of the sorted-subset datasets indicated that sequencing was incomplete.

The specimen was naive CD8+ T cells sorted from blood. The cell subset or site label for this specimen denotes: CD45RA+CCR7+. Recombination connected TRBV29-1 to TRBJ2-1; TRBD1 lines up with 8 middle nucleotides. The clonotype was recovered from a woman between 25 and 40 years old in good health. The sequence in DNA is TGCAGCGTTGATAAACAGGGGGGCAATGAGCAGTTCTTC. Translated, this gives CSVDKQGGNEQFF.